This record concerns one TCR beta chain sequence. Individual cDNA molecules received unique molecular identifiers. TCRdb re-called the 5' RACE reads through MiXCR, storing one row per CDR3 protein. The sample lists about 22,000 distinct CDR3 sequences, roughly 4% seen once, with more than 1.2% in the top ten. These data are taken from a study of early T cells in non-severe SARS-CoV-2 infection. The germline V gene has CDR1 KGHSH and CDR2 LQKENI. V trimming: 3 bases; J trimming: 7 bases; junction bases outside the gene matches: 11. This CDR3 has 18 amino acids. The TCR comes from an adult who was a healthcare worker with PCR-confirmed SARS-CoV-2 infection or an uninfected control (not recorded which). The chain carries TRBV18 and TRBJ2-1; 14 bases align to TRBD2. The sample consisted of whole blood. CDR3 loop: CASSPGLAGDLSENEQFF. The CDR3 DNA sequence: TGTGCCAGCTCACCGGGACTAGCGGGGGACCTCTCTGAGAATGAGCAGTTCTTC. The whole variable domain, remainder taken from reference TRBV18 and TRBJ2-1, is NAGVMQNPRHLVRRRGQEARLRCSPMKGHSHVYWYRQLPEEGLKFMVYLQKENIIDESGMPKERFSAEFPKEGPSILRIQQVVRGDSAAYFCASSPGLAGDLSENEQFFGPGTRLTVL.